The 21 T cell receptor beta chains given below trace back to one sample, sequenced in a study of T cells in Graves' hyperthyroidism and ophthalmopathy. Amplification of TCR beta CDR3 regions was performed using RNA transcripts as template. First-round RT-PCR of the TCR CDR3 relied on the HTBI primer set. TCRdb reanalysed the multiplex PCR reads using MiXCR and keeps one entry per CDR3 protein. The data show roughly 510,000 distinct CDR3 sequences, 20% to 25% seen once. The sequenced sample consisted of blood. Receptor source: a man younger than 35 with Graves' hyperthyroidism.

At least ten counts were recorded for this clonotype. This chain links TRBV28 with TRBJ2-7; 7 bases align to TRBD1. Germline V gene sequence: CDR1 MDHEN, CDR2 SYDVKM. This CDR3 contains 12 residues. V trimming: 9 bases; J trimming: 3 bases; junction bases outside the gene matches: 5. The CDR3 spells CASNNRGYEQYF. In DNA, the CDR3 is TGTGCCAGTAATAACAGGGGCTACGAGCAGTACTTC.

The table lists this clonotype with many counts. The rearrangement links TRBV6-2 or TRBV6-3 to TRBJ1-2; D possibly corresponds to TRBD1 (5 bases). The V and J ends lost 2 bases and 8 bases respectively, with 18 bases between them. The CDR3 sequence is 15 residues long. Per the germline V gene, CDR1 is MNHEY and CDR2 is SVGEGT. The CDR3 DNA reads TGTGCCAGCAGTTACACCCCAGGGCGCTCCGGAGGCTACACCTTC. Its translation is CASSYTPGRSGGYTF.

This rearrangement joins TRBV6-2 or TRBV6-3 to TRBJ2-2; possible D gene TRBD2, 6 bases. The CDR3 is made up of 16 amino acids. Trimming took off 6 bases at V and 1 base at J, with 15 bases between the two ends. Germline CDR1 MNHEY, CDR2 SVGEGT. The CDR3 bases are TGTGCCAGCAGAAGGGGTACAGCGGGGAACACCGGGGAGCTGTTTTTT. Translated, it gives CASRRGTAGNTGELFF.

This clonotype was seen many times. J is TRBJ2-7 and V is TRBV6-5; 8 bases map to TRBD2. The CDR3 has 15 amino acids. Germline assignment: CDR1 MNHEY and CDR2 SVGAGI. Germline trimming cut 6 bases from V and 2 bases from J; bases unmatched to any gene: 9. In nucleotides, the CDR3 is TGTGCCAGCAGCCGCCTCGCGGGGGGTACCTACGAGCAGTACTTC. Amino acid sequence: CASSRLAGGTYEQYF.

The chain carries TRBV7-3 and TRBJ2-5; D remains ambiguous. Germline values: CDR1 SGHTA, CDR2 FQGTGA. The CDR3 spans 15 residues. Deletions cut 5 bases from V and 4 bases from J, with 17 bases between. The CDR3 region is CASSPKEQMRETQYF. CDR3 in DNA: TGTGCCAGCAGCCCCAAGGAGCAAATGAGAGAGACCCAGTACTTC.

This clonotype was recorded at least ten times. The chain joins TRBV19 to TRBJ2-7; D ambiguous. From germline, CDR1 is LNHDA and CDR2 SQIVND (reference sequence). The CDR3 has 13 residues. V was cut by 3 bases and J by 0 bases, with 6 bases left in between. CDR3 in amino acids: CASSIGTSYEQYF. The CDR3, as DNA: TGTGCCAGTAGTATCGGAACCTCCTACGAGCAGTACTTC.

This clonotype has ten or more counts. In DNA, the CDR3 is TGCAGCGTTGAATTCCCGGGGACCGGGGAGCTGTTTTTT. Translation gives CSVEFPGTGELFF. The chain couples TRBV29-1 to TRBJ2-2; D is perhaps TRBD2 (5 bases). Trimming removed 2 bases from V and 5 bases from J, with 9 bases in between. The germline V gene encodes CDR1 SQVTM and CDR2 ANQGSEA. The CDR3 is 13 amino acids.

In its sample, this clonotype was seen many times. The chain is built from TRBV24-1 and TRBJ1-5; 9 positions match TRBD1. The CDR3 covers 17 residues. Per the germline V gene, CDR1 is KGHDR and CDR2 is SFDVKD. V lost 2 bases and J lost 5; bases outside the gene matches: 9. In DNA, the CDR3 is TGTGCCACCAGTGATTCGCGACAGGGGGTCAGGGATCAGCCCCAGCATTTT. Protein sequence: CATSDSRQGVRDQPQHF.

This clonotype was counted ten times or more. The chain joins TRBV6-1 to TRBJ2-5; 7 positions agree with TRBD2. Trimming cost V 7 bases and J 5 bases; bases outside gene matches: 10. The CDR3 loop spans 14 amino acids. Germline values: CDR1 MNHNS, CDR2 SASEGT. The CDR3, as DNA: TGTGCCAGCACCATCGGGGAGGGGCGGGAGACCCAGTACTTC. Amino acids: CASTIGEGRETQYF.

On this clonotype itself: This may be a read error: a much more frequent sequence differs by one nucleotide. CDR3 bases: TGTGCCAGCACCCAGTTAGGCTCTGGGGCCAACGCCCTGACTTTC. Translation gives CASTQLGSGANALTF. This chain joins TRBV6-1 and TRBJ2-6; D is perhaps TRBD1 (5 bases). The CDR3 sequence is 15 residues long. Germline assignment: CDR1 MNHNS and CDR2 SASEGT.

The sample holds many counts of this clonotype. The chain carries TRBV4-1 and TRBJ1-1; no clear D. This CDR3 is 14 amino acids long. Trimming removed 0 bases at V and 0 bases at J, with 5 bases between. Germline CDR1 MGHRA, CDR2 YSYEKL. The CDR3 DNA is TGCGCCAGCAGCCAAGAAGTGGTGAACACTGAAGCTTTCTTT. Translated: CASSQEVVNTEAFF.

The chain employs TRBV9 and TRBJ1-1; a weak D match, TRBD1 (5 bases). The CDR3 spans 15 residues. The V and J ends lost 2 bases and 1 base respectively, with 12 bases between them. Germline V gene sequence: CDR1 SGDLS, CDR2 YYNGEE. CDR3 region: CASSVGARGNTEAFF. The CDR3 nucleotides read TGTGCCAGCAGCGTCGGGGCAAGGGGGAACACTGAAGCTTTCTTT.

At least ten counts were recorded for this clonotype. This rearrangement joins TRBV7-8 to TRBJ2-7; no reliable D call. Germline CDR1 reads SGHVS; CDR2 reads FQNEAQ. CDR3 length: 13 residues. Trimming left V 4 bases short and J 1 base short, with 8 bases between. The CDR3 region is CASSYRPSYEQYF. Written as DNA, the CDR3 is TGTGCCAGCAGCTACCGCCCGTCCTACGAGCAGTACTTC. The whole variable domain, remainder taken from reference TRBV7-8 and TRBJ2-7, is GAGVSQSPRYKVAKRGQDVALRCDPISGHVSLFWYQQALGQGPEFLTYFQNEAQLDKSGLPSDRFFAERPEGSVSTLKIQRTQQEDSAVYLCASSYRPSYEQYFGPGTRLTVT.

This clonotype appeared many times. V usage is TRBV28 and J usage is TRBJ2-5; 9 bases are shared with TRBD2. V trimming: 4 bases; J trimming: 4 bases; junction bases outside the gene matches: 7. The CDR3 loop spans 15 amino acids. Germline CDR1 is MDHEN and CDR2 is SYDVKM. This CDR3 is CASSSSGGLAETQYF. DNA for the CDR3: TGTGCCAGCAGTTCCAGCGGGGGGTTGGCAGAGACCCAGTACTTC.

Worth noting for this clonotype: This sequence may be a read error, since a much larger clone differs from it by one base. The chain uses TRBV4-1 and TRBJ1-1; D not resolved. The germline V gene has CDR1 MGHRA and CDR2 YSYEKL. The CDR3 has 15 amino acids. The CDR3 DNA follows: TGCGCCAGCAGCCAAGAACAGAGTATGAACACTGAAGCTCTCTTT. Translation: CASSQEQSMNTEALF.

This chain uses TRBV30 with TRBJ1-2, with TRBD1 matching over 10 bases. Germline lookup yields CDR1 GTSNPN and CDR2 SVGIG (reference sequence). This CDR3 is 15 amino acids long. Trimming at V came to 5 bases and at J to 8 bases, leaving 14 bases not matched to a gene. The CDR3 DNA reads as TGTGCCTGGTCAACCCTGACAGGGGGCTCCGAAGGCTACACCTTC. Translated: CAWSTLTGGSEGYTF.

This clonotype occurred many times. This chain connects TRBV28 to TRBJ1-1; D is ambiguous. V lost 7 bases, J lost 4 bases, and 7 bases lay in between. CDR1 is MDHEN, CDR2 SYDVKM, per germline. This CDR3 contains 11 residues. The CDR3 loop is CASTRLTEAFF. In nucleotides, the CDR3 is TGTGCCAGCACACGGCTCACTGAAGCTTTCTTT. Supplemented by reference TRBV28 and TRBJ1-1, the full variable domain reads DVKVTQSSRYLVKRTGEKVFLECVQDMDHENMFWYRQDPGLGLRLIYFSYDVKMKEKGDIPEGYSVSREKKERFSLILESASTNQTSMYLCASTRLTEAFFGQGTRLTVV.

This clonotype has at least ten counts. The junction departs from germline at one end; a sequencing error may be responsible. The chain couples TRBV7-8 to TRBJ2-5, with 7 bases identical to TRBD2. Germline assignment: CDR1 SGHVS and CDR2 FQNEAQ. The CDR3 runs to 15 residues. CDR3 region: CASSAPGTTQETQYF. The CDR3 DNA reads as TGCGCCAGCAGCGCCCCCGGGACTACACAAGAGACCCAGTACTTC.

The chain has TRBV9 and TRBJ2-7; D perhaps matches TRBD1 (5 bases). Trimming took off 4 bases at V and 5 bases at J, with 19 bases between the two ends. CDR1 SGDLS and CDR2 YYNGEE come from the germline V gene. The CDR3 spans 15 residues. The CDR3 bases are TGTGCCAGCAGCTCCTCAGGGCTCCTTGGGGACGAGCAGTACTTC. Translated: CASSSSGLLGDEQYF.

At least ten counts were recorded for this clonotype. The chain has TRBV30 and TRBJ1-1, with a weak D call TRBD1 (5 bases). With 5 bases removed from V and 0 bases from J, the gap between germline ends came to 10 bases. The CDR3 is 13 amino acids. Germline V CDR1 and CDR2: GTSNPN, SVGIG (reference sequence). CDR3 loop: CAWDSVMNTEAFF. The CDR3 nucleotides are TGTGCCTGGGACAGCGTAATGAACACTGAAGCTTTCTTT.

The chain combines TRBV30 with TRBJ2-2; no definite D call. CDR3 length equals 13 residues. Germline V gives CDR1 GTSNPN, CDR2 SVGIG (reference sequence). Trimming pared 5 bases from V and 6 bases from J, leaving 13 bases between. CDR3 in amino acids: CAWEPVGSGELFF. Written as DNA, the CDR3 is TGTGCCTGGGAACCTGTAGGGTCCGGGGAGCTGTTTTTT. Combining the CDR3 with reference TRBV30 and TRBJ2-2 gives the whole variable domain SQTIHQWPATLVQPVGSPLSLECTVEGTSNPNLYWYRQAAGRGLQLLFYSVGIGQISSEVPQNLSASRPQDRQFILSSKKLLLSDSGFYLCAWEPVGSGELFFGEGSRLTVL.